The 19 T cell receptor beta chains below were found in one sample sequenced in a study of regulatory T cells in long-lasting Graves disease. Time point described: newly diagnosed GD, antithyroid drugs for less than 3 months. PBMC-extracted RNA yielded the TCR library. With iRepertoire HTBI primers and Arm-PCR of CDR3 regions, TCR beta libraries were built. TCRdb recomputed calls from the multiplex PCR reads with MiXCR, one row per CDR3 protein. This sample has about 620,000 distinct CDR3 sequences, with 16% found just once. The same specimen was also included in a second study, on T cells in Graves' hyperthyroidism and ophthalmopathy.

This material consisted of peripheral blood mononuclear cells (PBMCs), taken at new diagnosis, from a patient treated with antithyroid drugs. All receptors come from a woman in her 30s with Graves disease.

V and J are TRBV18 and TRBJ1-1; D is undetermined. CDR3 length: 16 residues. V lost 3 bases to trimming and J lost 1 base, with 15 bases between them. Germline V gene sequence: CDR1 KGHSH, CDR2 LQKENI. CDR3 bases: TGTGCCAGCTCACCTTATAATATGAGGGCGAACACTGAAGCTTTCTTT. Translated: CASSPYNMRANTEAFF. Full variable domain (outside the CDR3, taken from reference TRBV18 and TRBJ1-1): NAGVMQNPRHLVRRRGQEARLRCSPMKGHSHVYWYRQLPEEGLKFMVYLQKENIIDESGMPKERFSAEFPKEGPSILRIQQVVRGDSAAYFCASSPYNMRANTEAFFGQGTRLTVV.

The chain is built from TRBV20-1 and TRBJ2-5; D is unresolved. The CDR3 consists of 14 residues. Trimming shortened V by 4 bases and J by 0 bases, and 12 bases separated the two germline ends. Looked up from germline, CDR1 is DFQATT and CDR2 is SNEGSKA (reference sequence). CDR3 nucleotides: TGCAGTGCTACCCCCAGGAGACACCAAGAGACCCAGTACTTC. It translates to CSATPRRHQETQYF.

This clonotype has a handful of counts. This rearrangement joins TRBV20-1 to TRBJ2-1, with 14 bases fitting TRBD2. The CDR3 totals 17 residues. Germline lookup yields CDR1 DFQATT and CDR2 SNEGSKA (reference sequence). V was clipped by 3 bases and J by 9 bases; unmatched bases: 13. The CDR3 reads CSARANRGTSGSSEQFF. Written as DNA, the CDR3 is TGCAGTGCTAGGGCAAACCGTGGGACTAGCGGGAGTAGTGAGCAGTTCTTC.

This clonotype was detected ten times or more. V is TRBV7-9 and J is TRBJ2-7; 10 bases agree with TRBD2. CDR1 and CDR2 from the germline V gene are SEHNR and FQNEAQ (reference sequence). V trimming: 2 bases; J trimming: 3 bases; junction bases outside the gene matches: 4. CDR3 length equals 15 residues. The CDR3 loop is CASSLSTSGVYEQYF. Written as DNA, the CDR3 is TGTGCCAGCAGCTTATCCACTAGCGGGGTCTACGAGCAGTACTTC.

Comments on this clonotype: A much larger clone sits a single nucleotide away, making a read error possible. The CDR3 bases are TGTGCCTGGAGGGTACGAGGGACCGGGGAGCTGTTTTTT. Residues: CAWRVRGTGELFF. The genes are TRBV30 and TRBJ2-2, with D possibly TRBD2 on 5 matching bases. CDR3 length: 13 amino acids. Germline CDR1 reads GTSNPN; CDR2 reads SVGIG (reference sequence). Trimming removed 3 bases from V and 5 bases from J, with 10 bases in between. Full variable domain (outside the CDR3, taken from reference TRBV30 and TRBJ2-2): SQTIHQWPATLVQPVGSPLSLECTVEGTSNPNLYWYRQAAGRGLQLLFYSVGIGQISSEVPQNLSASRPQDRQFILSSKKLLLSDSGFYLCAWRVRGTGELFFGEGSRLTVL.

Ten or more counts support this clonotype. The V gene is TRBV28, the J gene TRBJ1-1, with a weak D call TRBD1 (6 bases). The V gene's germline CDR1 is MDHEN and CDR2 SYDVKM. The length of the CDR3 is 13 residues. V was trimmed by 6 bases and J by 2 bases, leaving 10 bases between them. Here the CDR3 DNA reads TGTGCCAGCAGCTGGACAGTAAACACTGAAGCTTTCTTT. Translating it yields CASSWTVNTEAFF.

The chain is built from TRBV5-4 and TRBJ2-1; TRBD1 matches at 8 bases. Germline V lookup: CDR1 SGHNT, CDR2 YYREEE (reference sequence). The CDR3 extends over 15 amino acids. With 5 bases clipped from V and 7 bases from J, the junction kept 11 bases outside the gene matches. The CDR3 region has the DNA TGTGCCAGCAGTAGACAGGGGCCGATTCAAAATGAGCAGTTCTTC. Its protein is CASSRQGPIQNEQFF.

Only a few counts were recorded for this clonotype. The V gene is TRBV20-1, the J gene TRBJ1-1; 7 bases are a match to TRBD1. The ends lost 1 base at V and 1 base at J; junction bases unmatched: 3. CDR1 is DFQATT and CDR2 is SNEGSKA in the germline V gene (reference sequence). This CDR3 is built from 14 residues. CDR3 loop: CSARVTGENTEAFF. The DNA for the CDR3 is TGCAGTGCTAGAGTTACAGGGGAGAACACTGAAGCTTTCTTT.

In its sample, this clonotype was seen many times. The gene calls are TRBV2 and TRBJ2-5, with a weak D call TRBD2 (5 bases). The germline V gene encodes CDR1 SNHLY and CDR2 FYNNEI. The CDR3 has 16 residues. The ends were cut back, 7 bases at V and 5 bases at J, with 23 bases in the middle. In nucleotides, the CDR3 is TGTGCCAGCACCGAGTGGGCGCCTAGCCCGCGTGAGACCCAGTACTTC. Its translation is CASTEWAPSPRETQYF.

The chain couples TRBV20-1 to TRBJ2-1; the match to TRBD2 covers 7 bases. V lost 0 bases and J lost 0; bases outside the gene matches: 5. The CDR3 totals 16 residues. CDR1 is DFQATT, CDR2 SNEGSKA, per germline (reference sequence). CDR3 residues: CSARDPAGISYNEQFF. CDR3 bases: TGCAGTGCTAGAGATCCAGCGGGAATCTCCTACAATGAGCAGTTCTTC.

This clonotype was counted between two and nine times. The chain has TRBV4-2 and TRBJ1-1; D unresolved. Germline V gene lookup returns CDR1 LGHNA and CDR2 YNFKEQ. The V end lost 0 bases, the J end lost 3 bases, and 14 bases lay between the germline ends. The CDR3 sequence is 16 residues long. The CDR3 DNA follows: TGTGCCAGCAGCCAAGATGGAGGGAGCCTGGACACTGAAGCTTTCTTT. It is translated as CASSQDGGSLDTEAFF.

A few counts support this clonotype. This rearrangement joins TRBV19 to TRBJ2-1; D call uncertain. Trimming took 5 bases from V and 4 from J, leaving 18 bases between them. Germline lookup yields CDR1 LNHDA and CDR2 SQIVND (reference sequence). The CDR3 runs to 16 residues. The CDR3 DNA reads TGTGCCAGTAGTGACCCCCGAGCCGCTGGGTACAATGAGCAGTTCTTC. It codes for CASSDPRAAGYNEQFF.

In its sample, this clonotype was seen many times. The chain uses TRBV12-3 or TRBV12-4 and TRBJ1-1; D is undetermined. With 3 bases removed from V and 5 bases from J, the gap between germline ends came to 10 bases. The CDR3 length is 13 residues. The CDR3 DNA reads TGTGCCAGCAGTTTTGTAGGTCGGACTGAAGCTTTCTTT. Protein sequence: CASSFVGRTEAFF.

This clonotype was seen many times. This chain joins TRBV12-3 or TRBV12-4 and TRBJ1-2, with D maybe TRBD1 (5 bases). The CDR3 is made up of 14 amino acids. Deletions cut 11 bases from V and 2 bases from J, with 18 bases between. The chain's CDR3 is CASSAQERNYGYTF. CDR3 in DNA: TGTGCCTCTAGTGCACAGGAACGAAACTATGGCTACACCTTC.

The CDR3 DNA reads as TGTGCCAGCTCACCAGGACAGGGCATTCATGGCTACACCTTC. Its translation is CASSPGQGIHGYTF. The chain links TRBV18 to TRBJ1-2; the match to TRBD1 covers 8 bases. The V and J ends lost 2 bases and 6 bases, in that order; junction bases with no gene match: 5. This CDR3 comprises 14 residues. From germline, CDR1 is KGHSH and CDR2 LQKENI.

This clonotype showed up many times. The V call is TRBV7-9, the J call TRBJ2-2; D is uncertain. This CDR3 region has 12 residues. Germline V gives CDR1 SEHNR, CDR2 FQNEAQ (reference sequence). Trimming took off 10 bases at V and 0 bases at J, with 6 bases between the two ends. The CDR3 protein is CAMYTNTGELFF. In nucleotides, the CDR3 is TGTGCCATGTATACGAACACCGGGGAGCTGTTTTTT.

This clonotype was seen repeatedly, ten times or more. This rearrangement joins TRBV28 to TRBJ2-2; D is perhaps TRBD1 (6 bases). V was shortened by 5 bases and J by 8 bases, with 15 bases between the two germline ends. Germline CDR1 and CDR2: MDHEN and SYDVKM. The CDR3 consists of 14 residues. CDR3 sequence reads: CASSLPGALGELFF. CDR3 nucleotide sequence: TGTGCCAGCAGTCTCCCAGGGGCCCTAGGGGAGCTGTTTTTT.

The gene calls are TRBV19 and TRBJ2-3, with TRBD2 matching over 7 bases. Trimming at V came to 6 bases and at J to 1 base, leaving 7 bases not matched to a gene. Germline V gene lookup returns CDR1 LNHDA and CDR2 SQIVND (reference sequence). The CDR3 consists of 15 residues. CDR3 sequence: CASSSRGVGTDTQYF. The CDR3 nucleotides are TGTGCCAGTAGCTCCCGGGGGGTGGGCACAGATACGCAGTATTTT. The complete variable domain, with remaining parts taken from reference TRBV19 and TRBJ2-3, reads DGGITQSPKYLFRKEGQNVTLSCEQNLNHDAMYWYRQDPGQGLRLIYYSQIVNDFQKGDIAEGYSVSREKKESFPLTVTSAQKNPTAFYLCASSSRGVGTDTQYFGPGTRLTVL.

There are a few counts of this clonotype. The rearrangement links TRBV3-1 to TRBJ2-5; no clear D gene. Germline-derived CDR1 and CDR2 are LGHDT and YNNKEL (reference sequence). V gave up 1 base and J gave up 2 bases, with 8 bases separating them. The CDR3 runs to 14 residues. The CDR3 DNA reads TGTGCCAGCAGCCAAGGACTGCTACAAGAGACCCAGTACTTC. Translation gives CASSQGLLQETQYF.